The 26 T cell receptor beta chains listed next were all sequenced from one sample in a study of CD8 T cells in Susac syndrome. cDNA came from approximately 0.5 to 1 ug RNA primed by random hexamers. A single record per CDR3 protein comes from TCRdb applying MiXCR to the immunoSEQ multiplex PCR reads. This table has 150,000 to 200,000 distinct CDR3 sequences, around 94% appearing once. Sequencing was performed on CD4+ T cells from PBMCs. The receptors originated from a human donor in good health.

The V and J genes are TRBV20-1 and TRBJ2-1; 10 bases map to TRBD2. CDR1 and CDR2 (germline): DFQATT, SNEGSKA (reference sequence). With 0 bases clipped from V and 7 bases from J, the junction kept 9 bases outside the gene matches. The CDR3 contains 16 residues. The CDR3 protein is CSARDQQRGGWNEQFF. In DNA, the CDR3 is TGCAGTGCTAGAGATCAGCAGCGGGGGGGCTGGAATGAGCAGTTCTTC.

The CDR3 nucleotides read TGCGCCAGCAGCTTGGTTCAAGGGGTCGGGCCCGAGCAGTACTTC. This sequence encodes CASSLVQGVGPEQYF. The V gene is TRBV5-1, the J gene TRBJ2-7; D is perhaps TRBD1 (5 bases). This CDR3 is 15 amino acids long. V was pared by 0 bases and J by 6 bases, with 16 bases between. The V gene's germline CDR1 is SGHRS and CDR2 YFSETQ.

The chain carries TRBV2 and TRBJ2-7, with D uncertain. Trimming removed 3 bases from V and 3 bases from J, with 3 bases in between. CDR3 length equals 11 residues. Per the germline V gene, CDR1 is SNHLY and CDR2 is FYNNEI. CDR3 coding DNA: TGTGCCAGCAGTGATCACTACGAGCAGTACTTC. Translation gives CASSDHYEQYF.

The CDR3 is CASSQLGSPLHF. CDR3 nucleotide sequence: TGTGCCAGCAGCCAACTCGGTTCACCCCTCCACTTT. The J gene is TRBJ1-6, the V gene TRBV7-2, with D unclear. The CDR3 consists of 12 residues. The V end lost 5 bases, the J end lost 9 bases, and 8 bases lay between the germline ends. Per germline, CDR1 SGHTA and CDR2 FQGNSA.

This chain joins TRBV6-2 or TRBV6-3 and TRBJ1-4; D uncertain. Germline CDR1 MNHEY, CDR2 SVGEGT. Trimming took off 1 base at V and 3 bases at J, with 6 bases between the two ends. The CDR3 has 14 amino acids. Here the CDR3 DNA reads TGTGCCAGCAGTTACTACCGAGCTAATGAAAAACTGTTTTTT. This codes for CASSYYRANEKLFF.

The V call is TRBV29-1, the J call TRBJ2-5, with D possibly matching TRBD2 (6 bases). V shed 4 bases and J shed 5 bases, with 8 bases lying between them. CDR1 is SQVTM and CDR2 is ANQGSEA in the germline V gene. This CDR3 region has 11 residues. The CDR3 DNA reads as TGCAGCGTTGGGGGGAGGGAGACCCAGTACTTC. Protein: CSVGGRETQYF.

V gene TRBV20-1 combines with J gene TRBJ2-5, with D uncertain. Trimming pared 0 bases from V and 2 bases from J, leaving 7 bases between. This CDR3 is built from 13 residues. Germline lookup yields CDR1 DFQATT and CDR2 SNEGSKA (reference sequence). Here the CDR3 DNA reads TGCAGTGCTAGAGATCTGACGCAAGAGACCCAGTACTTC. Translating gives CSARDLTQETQYF.

CDR3 sequence reads: CSVEGQGLDEQYF. CDR3 DNA: TGCAGCGTTGAAGGACAGGGGTTGGACGAGCAGTACTTC. V usage is TRBV29-1 and J usage is TRBJ2-7; 8 positions agree with TRBD1. V lost 1 base to trimming and J lost 5 bases; unmatched junction nucleotides: 4. CDR3 length equals 13 residues. From germline, CDR1 is SQVTM and CDR2 ANQGSEA.

The chain carries TRBV6-6 and TRBJ2-7; D uncertain. CDR1 and CDR2 (germline): MNHNY, SVGAGI (reference sequence). V gave up 0 bases and J gave up 1 base, with 7 bases separating them. CDR3 length: 14 residues. This chain's CDR3 is CASSYSRSSYEQYF. The CDR3 DNA sequence: TGTGCCAGCAGTTACTCGAGGTCTTCCTACGAGCAGTACTTC.

This chain links TRBV20-1 with TRBJ2-2; no reliable D call. V lost 5 bases and J 8 bases, leaving 15 bases between the germline ends. The CDR3 extends over 13 amino acids. The germline V gene has CDR1 DFQATT and CDR2 SNEGSKA (reference sequence). The CDR3 coding sequence is TGCAGTGCTCGCCCCACGGCGTTGGGGGAGCTGTTTTTT. It encodes CSARPTALGELFF.

This rearrangement joins TRBV20-1 to TRBJ1-2; D is perhaps TRBD1 (5 bases). This CDR3 region has 14 residues. Germline loops: CDR1 DFQATT, CDR2 SNEGSKA (reference sequence). Deletions cut 1 base from V and 4 bases from J, with 13 bases between. The CDR3 here is CSARGDGIFYGYTF. The CDR3 nucleotides are TGCAGTGCTAGAGGGGACGGGATCTTCTATGGCTACACCTTC.

This chain connects TRBV7-3 to TRBJ2-1, with TRBD2 identical over 13 bases. CDR3 length: 16 residues. V was clipped by 5 bases and J by 3 bases; unmatched bases: 4. Germline values: CDR1 SGHTA, CDR2 FQGTGA. CDR3 protein: CASSGGTSGVYNEQFF. In nucleotides, the CDR3 is TGTGCCAGCAGCGGTGGGACTAGCGGGGTCTACAATGAGCAGTTCTTC.

The rearrangement links TRBV28 to TRBJ2-7; the D call may be TRBD1 or TRBD2 (6 bases each). The CDR3 is 15 residues long. The germline V gene encodes CDR1 MDHEN and CDR2 SYDVKM. Trimming took off 5 bases at V and 4 bases at J, with 18 bases between the two ends. DNA for the CDR3: TGTGCCAGCAGTCCTGGAGGACGGGGGCGGTACGAGCAGTACTTC. It codes for CASSPGGRGRYEQYF. Full variable domain (rest looked up from reference TRBV28 and TRBJ2-7): DVKVTQSSRYLVKRTGEKVFLECVQDMDHENMFWYRQDPGLGLRLIYFSYDVKMKEKGDIPEGYSVSREKKERFSLILESASTNQTSMYLCASSPGGRGRYEQYFGPGTRLTVT.

The chain carries TRBV20-1 and TRBJ1-6; 9 bases align to TRBD1. Germline CDR1 reads DFQATT; CDR2 reads SNEGSKA (reference sequence). With V trimmed by 4 bases and J by 10 bases, 5 bases remained unmatched. The CDR3 sequence is 13 residues long. CDR3 amino acids: CSATGTGTSPLHF. In DNA form, the CDR3 reads TGCAGTGCTACCGGGACAGGGACATCACCCCTCCACTTT.

The V call is TRBV10-3, the J call TRBJ2-5, with D possibly called TRBD1 or TRBD2 (5 bases each). V lost 6 bases and J lost 4, with 9 bases in between. Germline V CDR1 and CDR2: ENHRY, SYGVKD. The CDR3 loop spans 12 amino acids. In DNA, the CDR3 is TGTGCCATCAGAGGGGACGCAGAGACCCAGTACTTC. It codes for CAIRGDAETQYF.

The chain couples TRBV19 to TRBJ2-1; 9 bases align to TRBD2. V lost 5 bases to trimming and J lost 8 bases; unmatched junction nucleotides: 7. The germline gives CDR1 LNHDA, CDR2 SQIVND (reference sequence). The CDR3 is 14 residues long. CDR3 sequence: CASSPGLAWDEQFF. The CDR3 DNA is TGTGCCAGTAGTCCAGGACTAGCGTGGGATGAGCAGTTCTTC. The full variable domain, in which reference TRBV19 and TRBJ2-1 provide the parts outside the CDR3, is DGGITQSPKYLFRKEGQNVTLSCEQNLNHDAMYWYRQDPGQGLRLIYYSQIVNDFQKGDIAEGYSVSREKKESFPLTVTSAQKNPTAFYLCASSPGLAWDEQFFGPGTRLTVL.

The V and J genes are TRBV29-1 and TRBJ1-4, with D hard to call. Per germline, CDR1 SQVTM and CDR2 ANQGSEA. Trimming shortened V by 6 bases and J by 7 bases, and 12 bases separated the two germline ends. This CDR3 contains 12 residues. Written as DNA, the CDR3 is TGCAGCGTCGGGTCCGGGCTTGAAAAACTGTTTTTT. It codes for CSVGSGLEKLFF.

V and J are TRBV9 and TRBJ2-7; D is unclear. The germline V and J ends were trimmed by 2 bases and 5 bases, with 11 bases remaining between them. The CDR3 contains 13 residues. Germline V CDR1 and CDR2: SGDLS, YYNGEE. CDR3 coding DNA: TGTGCCAGCAGCGTGGGTACCGCCCACGAGCAGTACTTC. Translated: CASSVGTAHEQYF.

The chain uses TRBV6-5 and TRBJ1-1; a possible D gene is TRBD1 (6 bases). V shed 5 bases and J shed 4 bases, with 17 bases lying between them. This CDR3 spans 15 amino acids. The germline V gene encodes CDR1 MNHEY and CDR2 SVGAGI. The CDR3 protein is CASSPEGGRITEAFF. The CDR3 DNA follows: TGTGCCAGCAGTCCAGAGGGGGGCCGCATCACTGAAGCTTTCTTT.

The chain has TRBV29-1 and TRBJ1-5; D unresolved. V was clipped by 6 bases and J by 1 base, with 10 bases between them. This CDR3 spans 13 amino acids. CDR1 is SQVTM and CDR2 is ANQGSEA in the germline V gene. CDR3 nucleotides: TGCAGCGTCGGCCCCGGCAGCAATCAGCCCCAGCATTTT. Translated, it gives CSVGPGSNQPQHF. Full variable domain (remainder filled in from reference TRBV29-1 and TRBJ1-5): SAVISQKPSRDICQRGTSLTIQCQVDSQVTMMFWYRQQPGQSLTLIATANQGSEATYESGFVIDKFPISRPNLTFSTLTVSNMSPEDSSIYLCSVGPGSNQPQHFGDGTRLSIL.

This rearrangement joins TRBV7-3 to TRBJ2-1; tentatively, D is TRBD2 (6 bases). This CDR3 has 15 residues. Germline V gene sequence: CDR1 SGHTA, CDR2 FQGTGA. Trimming pared 4 bases from V and 9 bases from J, leaving 19 bases between. CDR3 amino acids: CASSSPSGRGGEQFF. The CDR3 coding sequence is TGTGCCAGCAGCTCCCCTTCGGGGCGGGGCGGTGAGCAGTTCTTC.

The gene calls are TRBV10-3 and TRBJ2-2; no reliable D call. The CDR3 is 15 residues long. The germline V gene has CDR1 ENHRY and CDR2 SYGVKD. The V end was cut by 7 bases, the J end by 0 bases, with 12 bases between. The CDR3 DNA reads as TGTGCCATCACCAAGGACGGACCGAACACCGGGGAGCTGTTTTTT. It yields the protein CAITKDGPNTGELFF.

The genes are TRBV20-1 and TRBJ2-7; possible D gene TRBD1, 6 bases. Trimming took 6 bases from V and 1 from J, leaving 16 bases between them. The CDR3 is 14 residues long. Per the germline V gene, CDR1 is DFQATT and CDR2 is SNEGSKA (reference sequence). The CDR3 bases are TGCAGTGCCGTTAGCCCGACAGGTTCCTACGAGCAGTACTTC. As protein: CSAVSPTGSYEQYF.

V is TRBV20-1 and J is TRBJ2-3; D not resolved. The CDR3 is made up of 13 amino acids. Trimming pared 1 base from V and 0 bases from J, leaving 5 bases between. Germline assignment: CDR1 DFQATT and CDR2 SNEGSKA (reference sequence). The CDR3 nucleotides are TGCAGTGCTAGAGTGGAGAGCACAGATACGCAGTATTTT. It is translated as CSARVESTDTQYF.

The rearrangement joins TRBV29-1 to TRBJ2-5, with TRBD1 as a possible D gene (6 bases). Germline V CDR1 and CDR2: SQVTM, ANQGSEA. This CDR3 spans 12 amino acids. The ends were cut back, 7 bases at V and 2 bases at J, with 11 bases in the middle. The CDR3 region has the DNA TGCAGCGCCGAGGGGACACAAGAGACCCAGTACTTC. This gives the protein CSAEGTQETQYF. Based on the CDR3 plus reference TRBV29-1 and TRBJ2-5, the full variable domain is SAVISQKPSRDICQRGTSLTIQCQVDSQVTMMFWYRQQPGQSLTLIATANQGSEATYESGFVIDKFPISRPNLTFSTLTVSNMSPEDSSIYLCSAEGTQETQYFGPGTRLLVL.

In its sample, this clonotype was seen once. The V gene is TRBV6-2 or TRBV6-3, the J gene TRBJ2-3; D ambiguous. There are 12 residues in the CDR3. V lost 5 bases and J 6 bases, leaving 9 bases between the germline ends. The V gene's germline CDR1 is MNHEY and CDR2 SVGEGT. CDR3 nucleotide sequence: TGTGCCAGCAGTCCCCAATCCGATACGCAGTATTTT. It specifies CASSPQSDTQYF.